This entry describes one T cell receptor (beta chain). The antigen it recognizes is unknown. Base quality data are lacking; no much larger clone is found one base away. What the time point label conveys for this sample: baseline before first vaccination. Samples from vaccinated people were obtained from the UK trials COV001 and COV002, which included a single-blind randomized controlled phase 2/3 trial of AZD1222 (ChAdOx1 nCoV-19) in healthy adults. For TCRbeta chain sequencing, PBMC samples from trial participants were taken at day 0 and at day 28 after the second dose. The sample belongs to a study of T cell responses to AZD1222 COVID-19 vaccine (dated by TCRdb to the early 2020s). About the full investigation: AZD1222 recipients given second doses at about 4 weeks or at about 12 weeks were pooled, since spike-specific TCR depth and breadth were not found to differ between the two schedules. A total of 233 trial participants underwent TCR sequencing, of whom about 210 received two doses of AZD1222 and 26 received two doses of the MenACWY control vaccine. Trial participants were enrolled into age subgroups of 18-55, 56-69 and 70-plus years, which contained about 150, 27 and 61 TCR-sequenced participants, respectively. Study-level results and caveats: Participants were mostly white British and included more females than males, and it was suggested by the authors that clonal diversity may have been underestimated. Conclusions about previously exposed vaccinees are limited because only six or seven AZD1222 recipients were SARS-CoV-2 seropositive at baseline. No day 14 peak-response samples were available, so repertoires were characterized only after the peak T cell response. A significant rise in spike-specific TCR breadth and depth was observed after two AZD1222 doses relative to day 0 and relative to MenACWY recipients. The 56-69-year group was small, and its depth increase did not reach significance, likely because of low power. Reportedly, almost half of the unique spike-specific TCRs recognized epitopes lying outside the regions that are mutated in the B.1.351 and B.1.1.7 variants. The vaccine-associated CD4 TCRs covered the entire spike protein, and the dominant responses fell in regions 160-218 and 743-854.

The junction shows trimming of 5 bases on V and 5 bases on J, plus 16 bases between the germline ends. The germline V gene yields SGHTA for CDR1 and FQGNSA for CDR2. The CDR3 runs 15 residues from the cysteine to the phenylalanine. Of all the DNA, just the CDR3 is kept, 45 bases in frame from base 1. The CDR3 regions of human TCRbeta chains were analyzed by immunosequencing. On the study's bioinformatics: TCRs in the repertoires were compared against a reference library of SARS-CoV-2-specific TCRs that had been generated with the MIRA antigen-specificity platform. Breadth meant the fraction of unique TCRs that were SARS-CoV-2-associated, whereas depth meant the fraction of total T cells that were SARS-CoV-2-associated. Using the MIRA data, every spike-specific TCR was mapped to the spike region that the TCR reacted to and assigned to either a CD4 or a CD8 class. Log10-transformed breadth and depth values were compared by one-way ANOVA with Sidak's multiple comparisons tests. This immuneACCESS table, as held by TCRdb, lists in-frame sequences with V and J called but not all clones. Of the missing ones, under half trace to an unresolved V gene in checked studies; the others have no known cause. V, J and clone size are taken as reported in that table, and D and trimming were inferred from the DNA itself. For this sample the table gives about 86,000 clones, of which 90% were detected only once. Of the sample, approximately 3% is held by the ten largest clones.

The receptor was isolated from an adult in good health. The chain uses TRBV7-2 and TRBJ2-1; the D gene assignment is ambiguous. The sample in question was peripheral blood, obtained on day 0 of AZD1222 vaccination. The CDR3 protein: CASSLDGDSHNEQFF. The bases read TGTGCCAGCAGCCTAGATGGCGATTCCCACAATGAGCAGTTCTTC.